A single sample gave rise to the 11 T cell receptor beta chains below, sequenced in a study of shared clonotypes between healthy human individuals. The data were produced by immunoSEQ multiplex PCR, yet TCRdb's version contains in-frame clones alone and is incomplete. Among 550,000 to 800,000 clones, less than 85% were seen once, and the ten largest hold more than 1.5%. What was sequenced was memory CD4+ T cells sorted from blood. Subset reported: CD45RA-negative fraction. These receptors were obtained from a woman aged 30 to 39 in good health.

This sequence joins TRBV18 and TRBJ2-3; D gene unclear. This CDR3 has 12 residues. Trimming shortened V by 2 bases and J by 5 bases, and 5 bases separated the two germline ends. Germline CDR1 KGHSH, CDR2 LQKENI. In nucleotides, the CDR3 is TGTGCCAGCTCACCATCAGTAGATACGCAGTATTTT. It is translated as CASSPSVDTQYF.

The table lists this clone with a count of one. J is TRBJ1-1 and V is TRBV27; TRBD1 agrees at 8 bases. The CDR3 has 13 amino acids. V trimming: 5 bases; J trimming: 3 bases; junction bases outside the gene matches: 2. Germline loops: CDR1 MNHEY, CDR2 SMNVEV (reference sequence). The CDR3, as DNA: TGTGCCAGCAGTGGACAGGGATACACTGAAGCTTTCTTT. Its translation: CASSGQGYTEAFF.

The chain recombines TRBV21-1 with TRBJ2-3; whether TRBD2, the table's D call, matches the DNA was not checked. TRBV21-1 is a documented pseudogene. The CDR3 runs 14 residues. Here the CDR3 DNA reads TGTGCCAGCAGCCTAGCGGGAGGGCCTTATACGCAGTATTTT. It yields the protein CASSLAGGPYTQYF.

The CDR3 loop is CASSLANTPAEQFF. The CDR3 DNA follows: TGTGCCAGCAGCTTAGCGAACACCCCAGCTGAGCAGTTCTTC. J is TRBJ2-1 and V is TRBV7-9; D remains unclear. CDR1 SEHNR and CDR2 FQNEAQ come from the germline V gene (reference sequence). Trimming shortened V by 0 bases and J by 9 bases, and 12 bases separated the two germline ends. The CDR3 spans 14 residues.

J is TRBJ1-2 and V is TRBV7-9; 7 bases agree with TRBD1. Germline lookup yields CDR1 SEHNR and CDR2 FQNEAQ (reference sequence). The CDR3 sequence is 15 residues long. Germline trimming cut 5 bases from V and 4 bases from J; bases unmatched to any gene: 10. The CDR3 loop is CASSPRQGWAYGYTF. The DNA for the CDR3 is TGTGCCAGCAGCCCTAGACAGGGTTGGGCCTATGGCTACACCTTC.

The chain employs TRBV28 and TRBJ2-7; 8 bases align to TRBD2. The ends lost 6 bases at V and 7 bases at J; junction bases unmatched: 8. The CDR3 is made up of 13 amino acids. Germline lookup yields CDR1 MDHEN and CDR2 SYDVKM. In DNA, the CDR3 is TGTGCCAGCAGATTAAGCGGGAGTGGGGAGCAGTACTTC. This gives the protein CASRLSGSGEQYF.

This CDR3 is CASSFRLAGVTDTQYF. Written as DNA, the CDR3 is TGTGCCAGCAGCTTCCGACTAGCGGGAGTGACAGATACGCAGTATTTT. The chain carries TRBV7-6 and TRBJ2-3; 12 bases agree with TRBD2. The CDR3 contains 16 residues. The germline CDR1 and CDR2 sequences are SGHVS and FNYEAQ. V lost 3 bases to trimming and J lost 3 bases; unmatched junction nucleotides: 4.

The chain recombines TRBV28 with TRBJ2-1; D gene ambiguous. Trimming removed 6 bases from V and 0 bases from J, with 21 bases in between. Germline CDR1 and CDR2: MDHEN and SYDVKM. The CDR3 extends over 18 amino acids. This CDR3 reads CASSYDALSASSYNEQFF. The CDR3 nucleotides read TGTGCCAGCAGCTACGACGCGTTGTCCGCGAGCTCCTACAATGAGCAGTTCTTC.

The V and J genes are TRBV6-6 and TRBJ2-3; TRBD2 matches 14 bases. Germline CDR1 reads MNHNY; CDR2 reads SVGAGI (reference sequence). V was clipped by 2 bases and J by 5 bases; unmatched bases: 3. The CDR3 length is 16 residues. CDR3 DNA sequence: TGTGCCAGCAGTTACCGGACTAGCGGGAGGTTAGATACGCAGTATTTT. Amino acid sequence: CASSYRTSGRLDTQYF.

This rearrangement joins TRBV18 to TRBJ1-2; TRBD1 aligns across 8 bases. The V and J ends lost 5 bases and 8 bases, in that order; junction bases with no gene match: 10. CDR1 and CDR2 (germline): KGHSH, LQKENI. The CDR3 is made up of 14 amino acids. CDR3 DNA sequence: TGTGCCAGCTCATCGACGACAGGGGTGGGCGGCTACACCTTC. Translation gives CASSSTTGVGGYTF.

The chain employs TRBV7-8 and TRBJ1-5; a possible D gene is TRBD1 (5 bases). The CDR3 has 17 amino acids. Per the germline V gene, CDR1 is SGHVS and CDR2 is FQNEAQ. V was cut by 1 base and J by 4 bases, with 17 bases left in between. CDR3 DNA sequence: TGTGCCAGCAGCTTAGGTGTGGGCAGGGATGGTAATCAGCCCCAGCATTTT. This gives the protein CASSLGVGRDGNQPQHF.